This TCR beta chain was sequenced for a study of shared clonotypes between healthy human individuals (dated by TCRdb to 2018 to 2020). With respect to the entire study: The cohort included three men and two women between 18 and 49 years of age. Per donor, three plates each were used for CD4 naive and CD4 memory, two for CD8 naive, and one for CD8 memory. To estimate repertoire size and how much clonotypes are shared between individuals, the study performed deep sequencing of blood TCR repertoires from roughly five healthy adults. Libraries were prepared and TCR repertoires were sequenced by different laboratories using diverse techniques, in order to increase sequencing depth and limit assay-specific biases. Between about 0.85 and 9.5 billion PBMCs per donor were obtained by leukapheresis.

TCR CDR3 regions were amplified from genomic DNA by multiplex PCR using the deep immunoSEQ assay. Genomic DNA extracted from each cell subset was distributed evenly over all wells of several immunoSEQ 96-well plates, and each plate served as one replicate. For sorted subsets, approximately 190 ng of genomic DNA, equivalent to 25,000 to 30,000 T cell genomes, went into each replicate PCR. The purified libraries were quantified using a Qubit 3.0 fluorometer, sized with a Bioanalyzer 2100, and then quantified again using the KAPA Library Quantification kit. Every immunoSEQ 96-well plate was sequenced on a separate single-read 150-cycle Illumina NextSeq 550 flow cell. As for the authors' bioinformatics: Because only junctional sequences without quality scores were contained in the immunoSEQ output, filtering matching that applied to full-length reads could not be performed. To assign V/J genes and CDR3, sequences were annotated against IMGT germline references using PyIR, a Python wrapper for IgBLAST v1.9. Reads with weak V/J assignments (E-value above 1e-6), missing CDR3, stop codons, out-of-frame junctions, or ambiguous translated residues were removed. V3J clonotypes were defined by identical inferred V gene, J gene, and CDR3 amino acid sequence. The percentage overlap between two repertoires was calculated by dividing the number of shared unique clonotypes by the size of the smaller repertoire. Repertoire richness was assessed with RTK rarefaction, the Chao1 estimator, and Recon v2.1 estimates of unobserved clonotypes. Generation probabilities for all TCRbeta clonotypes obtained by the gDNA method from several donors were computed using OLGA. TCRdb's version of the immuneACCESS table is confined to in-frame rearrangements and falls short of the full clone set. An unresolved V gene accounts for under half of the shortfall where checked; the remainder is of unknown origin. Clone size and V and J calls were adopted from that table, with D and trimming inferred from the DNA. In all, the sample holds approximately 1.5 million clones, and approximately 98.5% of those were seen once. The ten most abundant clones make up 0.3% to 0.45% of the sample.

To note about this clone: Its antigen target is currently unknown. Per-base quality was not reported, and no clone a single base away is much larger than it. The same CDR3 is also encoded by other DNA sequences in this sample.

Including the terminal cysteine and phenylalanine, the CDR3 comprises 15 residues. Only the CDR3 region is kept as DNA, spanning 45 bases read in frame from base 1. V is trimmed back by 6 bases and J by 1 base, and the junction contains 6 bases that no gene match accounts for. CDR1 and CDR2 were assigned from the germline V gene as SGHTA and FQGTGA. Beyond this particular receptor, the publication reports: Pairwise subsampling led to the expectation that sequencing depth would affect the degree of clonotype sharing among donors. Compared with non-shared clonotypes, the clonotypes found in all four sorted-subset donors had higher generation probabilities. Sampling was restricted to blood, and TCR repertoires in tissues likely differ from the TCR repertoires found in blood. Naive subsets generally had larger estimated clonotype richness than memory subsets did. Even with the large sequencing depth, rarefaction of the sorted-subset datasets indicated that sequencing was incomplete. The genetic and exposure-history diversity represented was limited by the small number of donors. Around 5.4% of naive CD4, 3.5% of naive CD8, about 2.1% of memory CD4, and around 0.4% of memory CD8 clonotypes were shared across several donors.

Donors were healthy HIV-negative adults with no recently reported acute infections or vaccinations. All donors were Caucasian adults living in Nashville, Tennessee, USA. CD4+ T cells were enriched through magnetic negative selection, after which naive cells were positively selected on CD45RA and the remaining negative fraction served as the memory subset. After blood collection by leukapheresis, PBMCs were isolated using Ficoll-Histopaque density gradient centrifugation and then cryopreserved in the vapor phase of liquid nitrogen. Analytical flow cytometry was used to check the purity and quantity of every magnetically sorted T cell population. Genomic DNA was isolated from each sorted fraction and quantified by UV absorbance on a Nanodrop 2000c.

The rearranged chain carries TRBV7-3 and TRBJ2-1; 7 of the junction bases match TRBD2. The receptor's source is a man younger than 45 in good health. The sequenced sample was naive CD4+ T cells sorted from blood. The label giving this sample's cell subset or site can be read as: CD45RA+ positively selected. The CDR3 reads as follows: CASSRSGDSYNEQFF. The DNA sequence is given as TGTGCCAGCAGTAGAAGCGGGGATTCCTACAATGAGCAGTTCTTC.